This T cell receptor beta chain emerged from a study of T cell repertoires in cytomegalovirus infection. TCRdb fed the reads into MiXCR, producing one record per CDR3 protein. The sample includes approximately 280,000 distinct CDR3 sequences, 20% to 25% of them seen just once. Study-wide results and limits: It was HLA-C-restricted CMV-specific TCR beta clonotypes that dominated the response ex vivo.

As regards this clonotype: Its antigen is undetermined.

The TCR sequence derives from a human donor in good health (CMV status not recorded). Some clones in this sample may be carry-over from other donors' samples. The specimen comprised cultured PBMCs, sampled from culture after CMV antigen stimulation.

The CDR3 spells CASSAEQGNQPQHF. The CDR3 region has the DNA TGTGCCAGCAGCGCAGAACAGGGGAATCAGCCCCAGCATTTT. This rearrangement joins TRBV7-6 to TRBJ1-5, with 7 bases identical to TRBD1. Trimming took 5 bases from V and 4 from J; bases not matched to a gene: 5. The CDR3 is 14 residues long. In germline, CDR1 is SGHVS, CDR2 FNYEAQ.